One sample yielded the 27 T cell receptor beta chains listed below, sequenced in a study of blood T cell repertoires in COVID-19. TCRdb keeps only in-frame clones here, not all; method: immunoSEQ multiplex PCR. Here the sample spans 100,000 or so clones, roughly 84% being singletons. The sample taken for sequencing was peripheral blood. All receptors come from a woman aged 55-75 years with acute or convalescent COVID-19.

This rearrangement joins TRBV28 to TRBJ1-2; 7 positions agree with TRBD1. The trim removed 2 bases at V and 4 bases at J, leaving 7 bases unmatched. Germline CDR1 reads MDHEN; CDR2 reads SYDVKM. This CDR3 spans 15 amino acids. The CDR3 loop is CASSLGTAGFYGYTF. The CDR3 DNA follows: TGTGCCAGCAGTTTAGGGACAGCGGGCTTCTATGGCTACACCTTC.

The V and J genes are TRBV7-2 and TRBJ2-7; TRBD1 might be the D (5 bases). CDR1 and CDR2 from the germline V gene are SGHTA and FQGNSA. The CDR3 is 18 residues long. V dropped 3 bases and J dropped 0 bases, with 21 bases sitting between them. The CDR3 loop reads CASSFQGGPFSGSYEQYF. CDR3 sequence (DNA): TGTGCCAGCAGCTTCCAGGGCGGTCCGTTTTCAGGCTCCTACGAGCAGTACTTC.

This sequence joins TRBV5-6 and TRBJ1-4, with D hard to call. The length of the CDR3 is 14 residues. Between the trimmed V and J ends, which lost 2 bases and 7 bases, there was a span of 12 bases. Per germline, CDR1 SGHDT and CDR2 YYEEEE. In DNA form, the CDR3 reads TGTGCCAGCAGCTTCGAGGGCCTACCTGAAAAACTGTTTTTT. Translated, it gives CASSFEGLPEKLFF.

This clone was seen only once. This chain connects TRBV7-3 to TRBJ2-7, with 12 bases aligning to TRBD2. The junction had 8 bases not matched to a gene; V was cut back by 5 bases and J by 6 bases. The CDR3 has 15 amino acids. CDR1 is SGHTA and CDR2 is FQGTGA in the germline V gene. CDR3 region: CASSPMTSGGTEQYF. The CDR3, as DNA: TGTGCCAGCAGCCCCATGACTAGCGGGGGCACCGAGCAGTACTTC.

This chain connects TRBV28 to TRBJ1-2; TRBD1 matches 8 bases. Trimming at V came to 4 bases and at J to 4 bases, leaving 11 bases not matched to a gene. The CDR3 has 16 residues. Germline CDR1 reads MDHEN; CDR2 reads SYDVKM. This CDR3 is CASSSAGGGFLYGYTF. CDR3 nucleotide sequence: TGTGCCAGCAGTTCGGCAGGGGGCGGCTTCCTCTATGGCTACACCTTC.

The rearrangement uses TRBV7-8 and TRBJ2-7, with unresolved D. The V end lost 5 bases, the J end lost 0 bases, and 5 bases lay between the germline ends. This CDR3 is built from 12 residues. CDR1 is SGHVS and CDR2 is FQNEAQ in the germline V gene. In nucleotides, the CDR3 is TGTGCCAGCAGCCCCCACTCCTACGAGCAGTACTTC. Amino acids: CASSPHSYEQYF.

Here the CDR3 reads CASSLGDSYGYTF. CDR3 in DNA: TGTGCCAGCAGTTTAGGGGACAGCTATGGCTACACCTTC. The V gene is TRBV12-3 or TRBV12-4, the J gene TRBJ1-2; the match to TRBD1 covers 7 bases. CDR3 length: 13 residues. J gave up 4 bases and V 1 base, and 0 bases lay outside the gene matches.

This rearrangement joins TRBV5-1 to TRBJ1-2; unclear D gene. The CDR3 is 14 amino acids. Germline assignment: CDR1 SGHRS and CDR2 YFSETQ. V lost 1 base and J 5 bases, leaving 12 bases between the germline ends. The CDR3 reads CASSLTRGGYGYTF. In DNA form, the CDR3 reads TGCGCCAGCAGCTTGACTCGGGGAGGTTATGGCTACACCTTC.

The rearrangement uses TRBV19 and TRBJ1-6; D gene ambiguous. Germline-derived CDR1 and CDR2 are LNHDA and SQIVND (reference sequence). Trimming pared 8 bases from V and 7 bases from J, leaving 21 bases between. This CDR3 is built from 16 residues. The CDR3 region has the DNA TGTGCCAGTGCCCCAAACCCGGGGAATGGAAATTCACCCCTCCACTTT. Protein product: CASAPNPGNGNSPLHF.

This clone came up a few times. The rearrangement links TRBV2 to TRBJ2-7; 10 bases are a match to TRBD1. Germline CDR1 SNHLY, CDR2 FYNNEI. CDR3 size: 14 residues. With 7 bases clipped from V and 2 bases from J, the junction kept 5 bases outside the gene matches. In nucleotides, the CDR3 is TGTGCCAGCACCCGGGACAGGGGTCCCTACGAGCAGTACTTC. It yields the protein CASTRDRGPYEQYF.

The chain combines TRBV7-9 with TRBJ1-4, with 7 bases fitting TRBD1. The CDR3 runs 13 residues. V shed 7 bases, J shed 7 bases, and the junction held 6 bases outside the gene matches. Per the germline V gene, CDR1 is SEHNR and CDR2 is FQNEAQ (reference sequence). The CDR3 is CASTPGGSEKLFF. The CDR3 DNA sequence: TGTGCCAGCACCCCAGGGGGGAGTGAAAAACTGTTTTTT. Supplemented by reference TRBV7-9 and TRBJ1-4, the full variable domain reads DTGVSQNPRHKITKRGQNVTFRCDPISEHNRLYWYRQTLGQGPEFLTYFQNEAQLEKSRLLSDRFSAERPKGSFSTLEIQRTEQGDSAMYLCASTPGGSEKLFFGSGTQLSVL.

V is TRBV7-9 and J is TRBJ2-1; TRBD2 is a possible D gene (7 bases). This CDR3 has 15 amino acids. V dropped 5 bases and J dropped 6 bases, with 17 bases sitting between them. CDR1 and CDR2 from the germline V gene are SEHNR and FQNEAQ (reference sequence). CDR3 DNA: TGTGCCAGCAGCGGAGGGGACGGGGGGCCCAATGAGCAGTTCTTC. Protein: CASSGGDGGPNEQFF.

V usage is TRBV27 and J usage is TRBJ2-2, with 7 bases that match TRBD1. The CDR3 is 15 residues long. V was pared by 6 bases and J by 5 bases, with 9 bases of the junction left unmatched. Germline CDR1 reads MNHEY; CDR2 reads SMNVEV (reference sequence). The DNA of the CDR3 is TGTGCCAGCAGCCCCGGGACAGCGAGGACCGGGGAGCTGTTTTTT. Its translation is CASSPGTARTGELFF.

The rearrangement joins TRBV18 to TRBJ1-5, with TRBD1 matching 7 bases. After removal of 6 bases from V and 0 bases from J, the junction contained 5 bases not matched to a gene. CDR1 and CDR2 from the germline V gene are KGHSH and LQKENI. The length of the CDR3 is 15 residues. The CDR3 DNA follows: TGTGCCAGCTCCATACAGGGGTATAGCAATCAGCCCCAGCATTTT. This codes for CASSIQGYSNQPQHF.

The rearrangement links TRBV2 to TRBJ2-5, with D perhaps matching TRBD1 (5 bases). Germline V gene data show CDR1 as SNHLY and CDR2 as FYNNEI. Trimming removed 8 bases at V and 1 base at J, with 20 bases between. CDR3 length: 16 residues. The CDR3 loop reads CASQMTAGLFQETQYF. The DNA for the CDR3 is TGTGCCAGCCAAATGACGGCAGGGTTGTTCCAAGAGACCCAGTACTTC.

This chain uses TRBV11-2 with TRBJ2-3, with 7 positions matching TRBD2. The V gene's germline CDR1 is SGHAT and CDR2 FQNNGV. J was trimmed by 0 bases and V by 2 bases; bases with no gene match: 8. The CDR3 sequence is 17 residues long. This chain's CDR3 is CASSLLGSGTSTDTQYF. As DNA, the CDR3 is TGTGCCAGCAGCTTATTAGGGAGCGGGACGAGCACAGATACGCAGTATTTT.

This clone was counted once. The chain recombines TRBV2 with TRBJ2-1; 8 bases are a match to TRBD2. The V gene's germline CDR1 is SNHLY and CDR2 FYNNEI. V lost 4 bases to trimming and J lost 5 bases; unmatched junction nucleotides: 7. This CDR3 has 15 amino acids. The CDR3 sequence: CASSGLAYTDNEQFF. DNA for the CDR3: TGTGCCAGCAGTGGACTAGCGTACACTGACAATGAGCAGTTCTTC.

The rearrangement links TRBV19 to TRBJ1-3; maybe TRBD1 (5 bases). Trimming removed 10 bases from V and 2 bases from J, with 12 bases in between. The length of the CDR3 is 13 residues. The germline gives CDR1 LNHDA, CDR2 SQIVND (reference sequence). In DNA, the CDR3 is TGTGCCACAAGACAGCTAGCTGGAAACACCATATATTTT. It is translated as CATRQLAGNTIYF.

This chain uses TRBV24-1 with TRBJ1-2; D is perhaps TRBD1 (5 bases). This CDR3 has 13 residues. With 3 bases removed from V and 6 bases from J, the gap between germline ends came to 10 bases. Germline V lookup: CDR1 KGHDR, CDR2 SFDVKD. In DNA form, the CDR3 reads TGTGCCACCAGTGATGTCGACAGAGATGGCTACACCTTC. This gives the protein CATSDVDRDGYTF.

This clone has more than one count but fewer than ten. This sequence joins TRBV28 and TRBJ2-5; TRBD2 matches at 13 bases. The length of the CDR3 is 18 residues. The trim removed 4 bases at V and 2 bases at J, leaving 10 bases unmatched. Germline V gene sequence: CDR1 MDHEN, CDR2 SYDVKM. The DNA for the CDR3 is TGTGCCAGCAGTTCCAGACTAGCGGGGGGCCTAATACAAGAGACCCAGTACTTC. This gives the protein CASSSRLAGGLIQETQYF.

CDR3: CASSGPGGLSYEQYF. The DNA for the CDR3 is TGTGCCAGCAGCGGGCCAGGGGGCCTCTCCTACGAGCAGTACTTC. V usage is TRBV5-5 and J usage is TRBJ2-7, with TRBD1 identical over 8 bases. The V gene's germline CDR1 is SGHKS and CDR2 YYEKEE (reference sequence). CDR3 length equals 15 residues. Trimming took 4 bases from V and 0 from J; bases not matched to a gene: 6.

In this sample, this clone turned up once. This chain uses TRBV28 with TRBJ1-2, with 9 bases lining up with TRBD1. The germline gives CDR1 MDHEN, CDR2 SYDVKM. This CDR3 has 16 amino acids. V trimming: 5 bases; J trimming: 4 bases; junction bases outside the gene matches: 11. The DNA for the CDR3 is TGTGCCAGCAGTGCCAGGACAGGGGTGGAGTTCTATGGCTACACCTTC. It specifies CASSARTGVEFYGYTF.

Written as DNA, the CDR3 is TGTGCCAGCTCACCAGATATTTGGGGCCAAGGGGGCGATCAGCCCCAGCATTTT. Residues: CASSPDIWGQGGDQPQHF. This chain links TRBV18 with TRBJ1-5, with 7 bases aligning to TRBD1. Germline V lookup: CDR1 KGHSH, CDR2 LQKENI. Trimming cost V 2 bases and J 5 bases; bases outside gene matches: 15. CDR3 length: 18 amino acids. The full variable domain, its missing parts supplied by reference TRBV18 and TRBJ1-5, is NAGVMQNPRHLVRRRGQEARLRCSPMKGHSHVYWYRQLPEEGLKFMVYLQKENIIDESGMPKERFSAEFPKEGPSILRIQQVVRGDSAAYFCASSPDIWGQGGDQPQHFGDGTRLSIL.

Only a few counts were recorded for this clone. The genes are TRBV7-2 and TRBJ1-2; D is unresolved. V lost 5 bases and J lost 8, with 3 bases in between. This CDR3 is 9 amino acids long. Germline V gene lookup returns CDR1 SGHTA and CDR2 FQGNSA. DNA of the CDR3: TGTGCCAGCAGCCCGGGCTACACCTTC. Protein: CASSPGYTF.

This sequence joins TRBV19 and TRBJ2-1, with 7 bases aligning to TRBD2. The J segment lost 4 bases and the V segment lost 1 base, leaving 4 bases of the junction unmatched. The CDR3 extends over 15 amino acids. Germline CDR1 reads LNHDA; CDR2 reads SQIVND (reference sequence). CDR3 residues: CASSIGAGVYNEQFF. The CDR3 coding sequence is TGTGCCAGTAGTATAGGGGCGGGGGTATACAATGAGCAGTTCTTC.

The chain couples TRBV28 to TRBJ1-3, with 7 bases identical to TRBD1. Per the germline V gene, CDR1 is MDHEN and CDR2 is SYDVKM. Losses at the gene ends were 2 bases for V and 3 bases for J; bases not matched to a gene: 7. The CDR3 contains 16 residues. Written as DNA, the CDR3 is TGTGCCAGCAGTTTACCCCGGTACAGGGGTGGAAACACCATATATTTT. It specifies CASSLPRYRGGNTIYF.

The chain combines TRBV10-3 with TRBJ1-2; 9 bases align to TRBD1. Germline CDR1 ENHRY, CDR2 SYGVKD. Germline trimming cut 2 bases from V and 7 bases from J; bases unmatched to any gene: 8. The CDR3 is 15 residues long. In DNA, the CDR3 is TGTGCCATCAGTGAGGGACAGGGGCCAAGAAGTGGCTACACCTTC. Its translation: CAISEGQGPRSGYTF.